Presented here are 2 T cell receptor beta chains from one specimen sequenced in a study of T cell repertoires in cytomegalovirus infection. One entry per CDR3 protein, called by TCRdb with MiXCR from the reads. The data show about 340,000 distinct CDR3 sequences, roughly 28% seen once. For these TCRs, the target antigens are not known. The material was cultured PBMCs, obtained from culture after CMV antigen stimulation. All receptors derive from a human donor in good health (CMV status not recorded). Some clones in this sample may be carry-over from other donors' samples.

CDR3 coding DNA: TGTGCCAGCAGCTTAGAGGCAGGCGGGTTGACTTTC. Its translation: CASSLEAGGLTF. The chain is built from TRBV7-2 and TRBJ2-6; TRBD2 is a possible D gene (5 bases). Between the trimmed V and J ends, which lost 1 base and 17 bases, there was a span of 12 bases. The V gene's germline CDR1 is SGHTA and CDR2 FQGNSA. This CDR3 comprises 12 residues.

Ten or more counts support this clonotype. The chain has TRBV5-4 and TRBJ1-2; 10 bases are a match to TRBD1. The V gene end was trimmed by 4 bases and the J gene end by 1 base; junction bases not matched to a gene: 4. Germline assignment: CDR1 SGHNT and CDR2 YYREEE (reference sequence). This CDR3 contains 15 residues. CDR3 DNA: TGTGCCAGCAGCCTGACAGGGGGCCTTAACTATGGCTACACCTTC. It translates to CASSLTGGLNYGYTF.